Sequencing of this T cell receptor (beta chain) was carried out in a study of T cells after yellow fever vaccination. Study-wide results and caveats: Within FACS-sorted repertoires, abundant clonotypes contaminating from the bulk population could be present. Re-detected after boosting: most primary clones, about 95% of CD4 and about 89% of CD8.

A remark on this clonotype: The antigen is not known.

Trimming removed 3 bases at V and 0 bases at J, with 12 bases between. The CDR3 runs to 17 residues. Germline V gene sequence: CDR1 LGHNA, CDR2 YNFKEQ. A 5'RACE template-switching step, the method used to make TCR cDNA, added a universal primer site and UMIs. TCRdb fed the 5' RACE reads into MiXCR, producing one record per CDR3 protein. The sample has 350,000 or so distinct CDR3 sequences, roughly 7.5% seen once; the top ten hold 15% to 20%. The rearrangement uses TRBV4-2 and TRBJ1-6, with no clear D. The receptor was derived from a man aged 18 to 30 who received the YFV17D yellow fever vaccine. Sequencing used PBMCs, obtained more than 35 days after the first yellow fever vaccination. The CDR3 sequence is CASSQDPRSSYNSPLHF. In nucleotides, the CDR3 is TGTGCCAGCAGCCAGGACCCTCGAAGCTCCTATAATTCACCCCTCCACTTT.